Each of the 18 T cell receptor beta chains below was sequenced from the same sample in a study of post-analysis software for immune sequencing data. TCR beta cDNA libraries included unique molecular identifiers. TCRdb used MiXCR to reprocess the PCR reads, holding one entry per CDR3 protein. The sample contains 150,000 to 200,000 distinct CDR3 sequences, about 34% of which appear only once. The source was blood, collected after autologous hematopoietic stem cell transplantation. These receptors were collected from a girl between 5 and 17 years old with multiple sclerosis.

The chain couples TRBV13 to TRBJ2-7; D remains ambiguous. This CDR3 spans 13 amino acids. The V gene lost 3 bases and the J gene lost 0 bases, with 6 bases spanning the gap. Germline V gives CDR1 PRHDT, CDR2 FYEKMQ (reference sequence). CDR3 sequence reads: CASSFSHSYEQYF. CDR3 DNA sequence: TGTGCCAGCAGCTTCTCGCACTCCTACGAGCAGTACTTC.

This clonotype has only one observation. This chain joins TRBV7-9 and TRBJ2-5, with TRBD2 as a possible D gene (6 bases). This CDR3 region has 15 residues. Germline loops: CDR1 SEHNR, CDR2 FQNEAQ (reference sequence). The V end lost 5 bases, the J end lost 11 bases, and 24 bases lay between the germline ends. The CDR3 DNA follows: TGTGCCAGCAGCCGGGGAGGAGGGCTTTGGAATGAGCAGTACTTC. As protein: CASSRGGGLWNEQYF.

This clonotype was observed a handful of times. This chain joins TRBV7-9 and TRBJ2-6, with 9 bases matching TRBD1. CDR3 size: 15 residues. Trimming removed 5 bases from V and 1 base from J; junction bases left unmatched: 0. Germline lookup yields CDR1 SEHNR and CDR2 FQNEAQ (reference sequence). The DNA for the CDR3 is TGTGCCAGCAGCGGACAGGGGTCTGGGGCCAACGTCCTGACTTTC. Translation gives CASSGQGSGANVLTF.

Worth noting for this clonotype: A junction boundary mismatches the germline segment, possibly from a read error. The V call is TRBV6-5, the J call TRBJ2-3; TRBD2 aligns across 13 bases. Looked up from germline, CDR1 is MNHEY and CDR2 is SVGAGI. The CDR3 has 15 amino acids. This CDR3 is CASRRGLAGTGTQYF. In DNA, the CDR3 is TGTGCCAGCAGGCGGGGACTAGCGGGAACAGGTACGCAGTATTTT.

The chain has TRBV20-1 and TRBJ2-5; no clear D. The CDR3 contains 14 residues. Trimming stripped 6 bases from V and 2 bases from J, with 16 bases between. CDR1 is DFQATT and CDR2 is SNEGSKA in the germline V gene (reference sequence). The CDR3 loop reads CSATPPTQQETQYF. The DNA for the CDR3 is TGCAGTGCGACGCCCCCTACTCAACAAGAGACCCAGTACTTC.

This clonotype was detected a few times. The chain couples TRBV10-1 to TRBJ2-3; perhaps TRBD2 as D (5 bases). The CDR3 runs 15 residues. Germline CDR1 is WNHNN and CDR2 is SYGVQD (reference sequence). V lost 0 bases and J lost 2, with 9 bases in between. The CDR3 nucleotides read TGCGCCAGCAGTGAGTCGAAGCGGCTCACAGATACGCAGTATTTT. This gives the protein CASSESKRLTDTQYF.

The chain couples TRBV27 to TRBJ1-2; tentative D call: TRBD1 (6 bases). V lost 6 bases, J lost 9 bases, and 23 bases lay in between. Germline V lookup: CDR1 MNHEY, CDR2 SMNVEV (reference sequence). This CDR3 contains 15 residues. DNA for the CDR3: TGTGCCAGCAGCCGAATGGGGGGCCTAGGGGTGAGCTACACCTTC. This gives the protein CASSRMGGLGVSYTF.

This clonotype was recorded many times. The V and J genes are TRBV7-3 and TRBJ2-1; 9 nucleotides agree with TRBD2. J lost 5 bases, V lost 8 bases, and 13 bases had no gene match. Germline V lookup: CDR1 SGHTA, CDR2 FQGTGA. This CDR3 spans 16 amino acids. In DNA form, the CDR3 reads TGTGCCAGCGCACCTATTGGGACTAGCCCTCACAATGAGCAGTTCTTC. This sequence encodes CASAPIGTSPHNEQFF.

The chain joins TRBV7-9 to TRBJ2-7, with 10 bases that match TRBD2. V lost 5 bases and J lost 2; bases outside the gene matches: 6. Germline V lookup: CDR1 SEHNR, CDR2 FQNEAQ (reference sequence). CDR3 length: 15 residues. The CDR3 region has the DNA TGTGCCAGCAGCCTTGGACTAGCGGCTGCCTACGAGCAGTACTTC. Translating gives CASSLGLAAAYEQYF.

Many counts were recorded for this clonotype. The rearrangement links TRBV20-1 to TRBJ2-5; 14 bases map to TRBD2. V shed 5 bases, J shed 3 bases, and the junction held 8 bases outside the gene matches. This CDR3 spans 16 amino acids. The V gene's germline CDR1 is DFQATT and CDR2 SNEGSKA (reference sequence). CDR3 in amino acids: CSAPPTSGRGKETQYF. In nucleotides, the CDR3 is TGCAGTGCTCCCCCGACTAGCGGGAGGGGGAAAGAGACCCAGTACTTC.

Concerning this clonotype: With a much larger clone just one base away, this may be a read error. The genes are TRBV29-1 and TRBJ2-3; either TRBD1 or TRBD2 may supply D (5 bases each). Germline CDR1 SQVTM, CDR2 ANQGSEA. The length of the CDR3 is 13 residues. V gave up 4 bases and J gave up 5 bases, with 13 bases separating them. The CDR3 coding sequence is TGCAGCGTTGGAGGGAAAGGGGTAGATACGCAGTATTTT. It is translated as CSVGGKGVDTQYF.

The chain joins TRBV29-1 to TRBJ1-1; no definite D call. The CDR3 has 11 residues. V was shortened by 8 bases and J by 5 bases, with 12 bases between the two germline ends. Germline V gene sequence: CDR1 SQVTM, CDR2 ANQGSEA. The CDR3 nucleotides read TGCAGCATCTCACATGGGACTGAAGCTTTCTTT. Translated, it gives CSISHGTEAFF.

This clonotype has just a few counts. The chain links TRBV4-1 to TRBJ2-7; possible D gene TRBD2, 5 bases. Germline values: CDR1 MGHRA, CDR2 YSYEKL. Trimming left V 0 bases short and J 1 base short, with 13 bases between. The CDR3 totals 16 residues. The CDR3 nucleotides read TGCGCCAGCAGCCAAGAACCAGTGGGAGCATCCTACGAGCAGTACTTC. The encoded protein is CASSQEPVGASYEQYF.

Many counts were recorded for this clonotype. The CDR3 reads CASSEDRYSYEQYF. CDR3 DNA sequence: TGTGCCAGCAGTGAGGACAGGTACTCCTACGAGCAGTACTTC. The chain links TRBV6-1 to TRBJ2-7; 7 positions agree with TRBD1. The germline V gene has CDR1 MNHNS and CDR2 SASEGT. The junction had 2 bases not matched to a gene; V was cut back by 3 bases and J by 0 bases. The CDR3 runs 14 residues.

The table lists this clonotype with a count of one. V gene TRBV12-3 or TRBV12-4 combines with J gene TRBJ1-5, with TRBD1 as a possible D gene (6 bases). The germline V and J ends were trimmed by 2 bases and 0 bases, with 14 bases remaining between them. The CDR3 loop spans 17 amino acids. The CDR3 DNA is TGTGCCAGCAGTTTATACCCGACAGGTAATAGCAATCAGCCCCAGCATTTT. Amino acid sequence: CASSLYPTGNSNQPQHF.

This clonotype was recorded at least ten times. The V and J genes are TRBV4-2 and TRBJ2-1; no definite D call. This CDR3 has 15 amino acids. In germline, CDR1 is LGHNA, CDR2 YNFKEQ. Trimming removed 0 bases at V and 12 bases at J, with 18 bases between. The CDR3 region is CASSQDIGVQTAQFF. Written as DNA, the CDR3 is TGTGCCAGCAGCCAAGATATCGGTGTCCAGACTGCGCAGTTCTTC.

There are a few counts of this clonotype. The chain is built from TRBV29-1 and TRBJ2-1; unclear D gene. The CDR3 has 12 residues. The ends were cut back, 4 bases at V and 6 bases at J, with 10 bases in the middle. Germline CDR1 reads SQVTM; CDR2 reads ANQGSEA. The CDR3 loop reads CSVGGISNEQFF. The CDR3 region has the DNA TGCAGCGTTGGTGGAATAAGCAATGAGCAGTTCTTC.

This clonotype occurred once. The chain employs TRBV24-1 and TRBJ2-2; tentative D call: TRBD2 (6 bases). Germline assignment: CDR1 KGHDR and CDR2 SFDVKD. With 7 bases removed from V and 5 bases from J, the gap between germline ends came to 10 bases. The CDR3 runs 13 residues. The CDR3 coding sequence is TGTGCCACCAGGACTAGTAGAACCGGGGAGCTGTTTTTT. The encoded protein is CATRTSRTGELFF.